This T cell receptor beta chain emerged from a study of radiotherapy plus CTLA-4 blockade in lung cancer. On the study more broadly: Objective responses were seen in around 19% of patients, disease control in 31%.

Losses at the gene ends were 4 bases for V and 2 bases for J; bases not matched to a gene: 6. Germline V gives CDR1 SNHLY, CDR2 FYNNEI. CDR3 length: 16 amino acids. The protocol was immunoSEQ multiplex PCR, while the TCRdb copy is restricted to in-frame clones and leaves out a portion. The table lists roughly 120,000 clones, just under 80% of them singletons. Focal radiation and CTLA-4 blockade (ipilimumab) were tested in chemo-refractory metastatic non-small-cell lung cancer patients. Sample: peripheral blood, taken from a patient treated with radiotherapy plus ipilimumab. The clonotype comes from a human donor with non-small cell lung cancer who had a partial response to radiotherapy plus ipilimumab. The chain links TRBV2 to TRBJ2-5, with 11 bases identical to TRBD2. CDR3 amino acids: CASSGGLAEIQETQYF. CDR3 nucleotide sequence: TGTGCCAGCAGTGGGGGACTAGCGGAGATACAAGAGACCCAGTACTTC.